This is a list of T cell receptor beta chains from one sample in a study of blood T cell repertoires in COVID-19. The table came from immunoSEQ multiplex PCR; TCRdb's copy has only in-frame clones and leaves some out. The sample holds some 30,000 clones, 92% seen once. What was sequenced was peripheral blood. The receptors come from a man in his fifties with active COVID-19. Each CDR3 is given with its conserved first and last residue.

J gene	V gene	CDR3 protein
TRBJ1-2	TRBV6-2/TRBV6-3	CASSYGQYGYTF
TRBJ1-1	TRBV18	CASSPTGGNTEAFF
TRBJ1-2	TRBV2	CASSAQGAYGYTF
TRBJ2-3	TRBV28	CASRNEGTTVTDTQYF
TRBJ1-6	TRBV11-2	CASSLAQNSPLHF
TRBJ1-6	TRBV6-6	CASSPEFVAGRAF
TRBJ2-3	TRBV28	CASSLFNQRETDTQYF
TRBJ2-3	TRBV5-4	CASSHIPLGIGTDTQYF
TRBJ1-2	TRBV7-2	CASSLVGGTDYGYTF
TRBJ2-3	TRBV2	CASGGVPTDTQYF
TRBJ2-7	TRBV6-1	CASSEAGTVTYEQYF
TRBJ2-1	TRBV28	CASSSGTGSGGEQFF
TRBJ1-3	TRBV18	CASSPGTGQFGNTIYF
TRBJ1-5	TRBV6-5	CASSYRTDQPQHF
TRBJ1-1	TRBV5-4	CASSSPGQTMNTEAFF
TRBJ2-1	TRBV6-5	CASSYFRDRVPNEQFF
TRBJ1-1	TRBV9	CASSVEAGPATEAFF
TRBJ1-5	TRBV20-1	CSASGQGAQPQHF
TRBJ2-3	TRBV30	CAWRGTSGRTGRTDTQYF
TRBJ1-5	TRBV30	CAWSGPYSNQPQHF
TRBJ2-4	TRBV3-1/TRBV3-2	CASRSYVGEEAYF
TRBJ2-5	TRBV20-1	CSASPSAGQGVVETQYF
TRBJ1-5	TRBV5-5	CASSPMDSSNQPQHF
TRBJ2-1	TRBV30	CAWGGRREAEQFF
TRBJ2-3	TRBV6-4	CASSNGDTDTQYF
TRBJ2-7	TRBV4-2	CASSQEWGLAVYEQYF
TRBJ1-2	TRBV5-1	CASSPDNLNYGYTF
TRBJ2-7	TRBV6-6	CASSPAGSGRPHEQYF
TRBJ1-6	TRBV9	CASSALTGGNSPLHF
TRBJ2-1	TRBV29-1	CSVEKGLAGVRDEQFF
TRBJ2-3	TRBV11-2	CASSSNSGGPPDTQYF
TRBJ2-3	TRBV9	CASSPWTGGADTQYF
TRBJ2-1	TRBV11-2	CASSLDPAGRYNEQFF
TRBJ2-1	TRBV6-6	CASSYSTIRGEQFF
TRBJ2-1	TRBV7-9	CASSIFGTSGRSHEQFF
TRBJ2-7	TRBV7-9	CASSGQGEQYF
TRBJ2-2	TRBV5-1	CASSPLTQGNTGELFF
TRBJ2-2	TRBV4-2	CASSAGRTNTGELFF
TRBJ2-7	TRBV19	CASSSTGGSYEQYF
TRBJ2-1	TRBV15	CATSRGGTGFNEQFF
TRBJ1-1	TRBV5-5	CASSLELVRSNTEAFF
TRBJ2-1	TRBV3-1/TRBV3-2	CASSPPSRDNEQFF
TRBJ2-1	TRBV5-1	CASRAAGGPTYNEQFF
TRBJ2-1	TRBV11-3	CASSPGRELYNEQFF